The present T cell receptor beta chain was sequenced within a study of sequential checkpoint blockade in melanoma. Study as a whole: Patients were randomized 1:1 to nivolumab-then-ipilimumab or ipilimumab-then-nivolumab first-line. Both treatment sequences were followed by maintenance nivolumab.

The germline V gene encodes CDR1 LGHNA and CDR2 YNFKEQ. CDR3 length: 17 amino acids. Trimming cost V 3 bases and J 6 bases; bases outside gene matches: 11. Treatment defined: randomized to nivolumab then ipilimumab (arm A) or the reverse (arm B). No patient had prior DNA-damaging chemotherapy. Sorted cells were live CD3+CD8+, lacking CD19 and CD56, from PBMCs. Clones were sequenced by immunoSEQ multiplex PCR, and TCRdb holds only the in-frame ones, with some missing. This sample carries about 38,000 clones, more than 70% of them seen once, and the ten largest clones take around an eighth. Sample: CD8+ T cells sorted from blood (inferred from file names), taken from a patient given nivolumab and ipilimumab in sequence. The receptor comes from a human donor with melanoma. The chain recombines TRBV4-2 with TRBJ2-2; 9 bases align to TRBD2. CDR3 amino acids: CASSHLLGGLAPGELFF. The CDR3 DNA reads as TGTGCCAGCAGCCACCTGTTAGGGGGACTAGCCCCCGGGGAGCTGTTTTTT.